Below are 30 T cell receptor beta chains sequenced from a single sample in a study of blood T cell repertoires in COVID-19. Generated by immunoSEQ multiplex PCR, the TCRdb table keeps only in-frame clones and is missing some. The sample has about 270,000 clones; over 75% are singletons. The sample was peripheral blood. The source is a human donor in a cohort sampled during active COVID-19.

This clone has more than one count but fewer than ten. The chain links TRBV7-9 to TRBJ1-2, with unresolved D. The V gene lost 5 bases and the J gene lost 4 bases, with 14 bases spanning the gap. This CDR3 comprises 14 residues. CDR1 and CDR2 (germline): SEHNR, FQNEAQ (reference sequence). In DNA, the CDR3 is TGTGCCAGCAGCCGCCGACACGAAGGCTATGGCTACACCTTC. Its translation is CASSRRHEGYGYTF.

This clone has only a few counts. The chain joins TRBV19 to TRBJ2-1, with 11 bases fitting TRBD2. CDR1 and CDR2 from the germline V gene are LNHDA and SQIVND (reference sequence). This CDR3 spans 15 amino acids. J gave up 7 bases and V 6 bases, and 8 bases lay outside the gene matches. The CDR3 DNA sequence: TGTGCCAGTAGAATTAGCGGGAGGGCCATAAATGAGCAGTTCTTC. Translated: CASRISGRAINEQFF.

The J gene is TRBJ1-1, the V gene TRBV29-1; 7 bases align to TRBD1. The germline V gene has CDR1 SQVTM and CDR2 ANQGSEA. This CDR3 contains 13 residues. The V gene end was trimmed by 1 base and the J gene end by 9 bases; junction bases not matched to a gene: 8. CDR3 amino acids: CSVEGQGGLKAFF. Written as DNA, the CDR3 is TGCAGCGTTGAAGGACAGGGCGGTCTGAAAGCTTTCTTT.

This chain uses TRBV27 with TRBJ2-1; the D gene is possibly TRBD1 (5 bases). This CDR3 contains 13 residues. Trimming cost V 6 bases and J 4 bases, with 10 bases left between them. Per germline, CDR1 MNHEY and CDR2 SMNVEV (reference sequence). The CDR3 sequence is CASRNSGYNEQFF. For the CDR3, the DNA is TGTGCCAGCAGGAATTCAGGGTACAATGAGCAGTTCTTC.

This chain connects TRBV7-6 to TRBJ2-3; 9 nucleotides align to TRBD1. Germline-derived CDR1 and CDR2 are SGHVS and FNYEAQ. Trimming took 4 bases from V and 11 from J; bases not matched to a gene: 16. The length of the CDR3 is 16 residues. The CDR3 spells CASSWEVPGQGRGQYF. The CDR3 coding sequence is TGTGCCAGCAGCTGGGAGGTCCCGGGACAGGGAAGGGGGCAGTATTTT.

The CDR3 spells CASSLRGRLTHEQYF. The DNA for the CDR3 is TGTGCCAGCAGCTTGCGGGGGAGACTAACCCACGAGCAGTACTTC. The chain carries TRBV5-4 and TRBJ2-7, with D possibly matching TRBD2 (6 bases). CDR1 SGHNT and CDR2 YYREEE come from the germline V gene (reference sequence). Trimming removed 1 base at V and 5 bases at J, with 16 bases between. This CDR3 has 15 residues.

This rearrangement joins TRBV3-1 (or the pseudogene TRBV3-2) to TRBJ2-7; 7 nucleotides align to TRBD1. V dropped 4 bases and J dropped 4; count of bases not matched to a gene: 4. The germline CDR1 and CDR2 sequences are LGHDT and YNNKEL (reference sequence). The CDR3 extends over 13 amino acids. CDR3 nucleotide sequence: TGTGCCAGCAGCCGGGGACAGAGGTACGAGCAGTACTTC. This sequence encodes CASSRGQRYEQYF.

CDR3 sequence: CASSTGTLNTGELFF. In DNA, the CDR3 is TGTGCCAGCAGTACCGGGACTCTAAACACCGGGGAGCTGTTTTTT. This sequence joins TRBV6-5 and TRBJ2-2; weak D call: TRBD2 (6 bases). Germline values: CDR1 MNHEY, CDR2 SVGAGI. Trimming left V 5 bases short and J 2 bases short, with 12 bases between. The CDR3 consists of 15 residues.

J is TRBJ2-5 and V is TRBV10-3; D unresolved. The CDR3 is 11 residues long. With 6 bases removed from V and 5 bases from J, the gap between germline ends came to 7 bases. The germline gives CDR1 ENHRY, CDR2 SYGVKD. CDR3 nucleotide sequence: TGTGCCATCAGAGCAGCGGAGACCCAGTACTTC. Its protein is CAIRAAETQYF.

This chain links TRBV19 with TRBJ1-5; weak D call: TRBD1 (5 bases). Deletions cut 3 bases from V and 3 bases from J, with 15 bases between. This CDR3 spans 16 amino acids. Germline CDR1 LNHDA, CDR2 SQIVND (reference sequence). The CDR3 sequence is CASSILMTDLNQPQHF. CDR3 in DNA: TGTGCCAGTAGTATCCTCATGACAGACCTCAATCAGCCCCAGCATTTT.

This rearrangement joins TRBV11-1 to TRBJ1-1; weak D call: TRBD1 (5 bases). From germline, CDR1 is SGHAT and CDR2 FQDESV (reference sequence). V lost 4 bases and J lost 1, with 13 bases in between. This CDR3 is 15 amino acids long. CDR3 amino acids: CASSWARQSNTEAFF. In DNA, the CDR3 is TGTGCCAGCAGCTGGGCCCGACAGTCGAACACTGAAGCTTTCTTT.

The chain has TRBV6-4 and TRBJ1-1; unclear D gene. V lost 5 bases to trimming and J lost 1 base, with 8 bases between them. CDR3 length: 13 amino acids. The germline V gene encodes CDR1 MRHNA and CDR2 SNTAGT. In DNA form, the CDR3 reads TGTGCCAGCAGTTCGGGTCAGAACACTGAAGCTTTCTTT. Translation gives CASSSGQNTEAFF.

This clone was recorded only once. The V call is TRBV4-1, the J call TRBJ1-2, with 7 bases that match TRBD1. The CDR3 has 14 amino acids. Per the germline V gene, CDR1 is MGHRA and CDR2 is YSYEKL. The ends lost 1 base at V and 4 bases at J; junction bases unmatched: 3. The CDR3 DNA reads TGCGCCAGCAGCCAAGTACAGGGGATCTATGGCTACACCTTC. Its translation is CASSQVQGIYGYTF.

This CDR3 reads CASSLGEEETQYF. CDR3 sequence (DNA): TGTGCCAGCAGTTTGGGGGAGGAAGAGACCCAGTACTTC. This sequence joins TRBV12-3 or TRBV12-4 and TRBJ2-5; the D gene is possibly TRBD2 (6 bases). The CDR3 has 13 residues. The germline V and J ends were trimmed by 3 bases and 3 bases, with 8 bases remaining between them.

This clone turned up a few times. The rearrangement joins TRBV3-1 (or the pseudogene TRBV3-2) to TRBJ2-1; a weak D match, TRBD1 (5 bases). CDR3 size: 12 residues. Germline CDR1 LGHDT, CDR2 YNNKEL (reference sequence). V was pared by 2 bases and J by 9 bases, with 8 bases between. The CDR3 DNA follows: TGTGCCAGCAGCCAAAGGGGTCGTGAGCAGTTCTTC. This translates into CASSQRGREQFF.

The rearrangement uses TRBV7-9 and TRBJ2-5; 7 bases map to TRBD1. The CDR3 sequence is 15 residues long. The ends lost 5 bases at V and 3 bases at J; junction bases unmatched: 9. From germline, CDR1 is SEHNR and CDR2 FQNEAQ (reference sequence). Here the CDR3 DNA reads TGTGCCAGCAGCCTAGGGCAGGGACAGAAAGAGACCCAGTACTTC. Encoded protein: CASSLGQGQKETQYF.

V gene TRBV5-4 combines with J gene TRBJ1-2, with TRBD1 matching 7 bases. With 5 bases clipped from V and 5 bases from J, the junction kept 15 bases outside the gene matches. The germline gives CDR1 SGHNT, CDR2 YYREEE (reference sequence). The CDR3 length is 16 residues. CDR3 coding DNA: TGTGCCAGCAGAGAAGGACAGGCGAATGCCGCTTATGGCTACACCTTC. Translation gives CASREGQANAAYGYTF. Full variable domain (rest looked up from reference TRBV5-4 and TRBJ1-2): ETGVTQSPTHLIKTRGQQVTLRCSSQSGHNTVSWYQQALGQGPQFIFQYYREEENGRGNFPPRFSGLQFPNYSSELNVNALELDDSALYLCASREGQANAAYGYTFGSGTRLTVV.

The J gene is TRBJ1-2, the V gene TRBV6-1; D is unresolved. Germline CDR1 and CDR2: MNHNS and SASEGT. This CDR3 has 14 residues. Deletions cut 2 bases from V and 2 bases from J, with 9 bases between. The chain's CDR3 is CASSEQAPNYGYTF. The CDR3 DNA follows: TGTGCCAGCAGTGAACAGGCTCCCAACTATGGCTACACCTTC.

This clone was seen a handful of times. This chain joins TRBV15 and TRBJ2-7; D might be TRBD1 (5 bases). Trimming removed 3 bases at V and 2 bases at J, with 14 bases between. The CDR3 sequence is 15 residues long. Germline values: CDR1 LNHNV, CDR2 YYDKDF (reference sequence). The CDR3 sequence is CATSSRTGHPYEQYF. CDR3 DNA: TGTGCCACCAGCAGTCGAACAGGTCACCCCTACGAGCAGTACTTC.

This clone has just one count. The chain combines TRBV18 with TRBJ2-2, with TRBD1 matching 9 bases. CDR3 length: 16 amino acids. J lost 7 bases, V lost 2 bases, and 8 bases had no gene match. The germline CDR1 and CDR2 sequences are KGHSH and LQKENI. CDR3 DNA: TGTGCCAGCTCACCAACTCTGGGACAGGGCGGCGGGGAGCTGTTTTTT. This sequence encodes CASSPTLGQGGGELFF.

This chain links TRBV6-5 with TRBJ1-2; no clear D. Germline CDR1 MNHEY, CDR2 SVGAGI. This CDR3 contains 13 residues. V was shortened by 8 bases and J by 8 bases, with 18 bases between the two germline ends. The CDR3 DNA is TGTGCCAGCCAACTTGGGCAGCGGATCGGCTACACCTTC. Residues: CASQLGQRIGYTF.

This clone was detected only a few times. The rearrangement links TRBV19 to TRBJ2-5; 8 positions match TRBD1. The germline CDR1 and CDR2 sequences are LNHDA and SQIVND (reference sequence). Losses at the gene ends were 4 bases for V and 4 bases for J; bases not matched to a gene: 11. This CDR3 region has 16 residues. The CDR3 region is CASSTSRDRRGETQYF. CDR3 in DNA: TGTGCCAGTAGTACTTCCCGGGACAGGCGGGGAGAGACCCAGTACTTC.

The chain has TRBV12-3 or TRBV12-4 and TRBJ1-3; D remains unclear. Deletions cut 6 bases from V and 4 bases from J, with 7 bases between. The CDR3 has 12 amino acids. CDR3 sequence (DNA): TGTGCCAGCAGGAAGCCAGGAAACACCATATATTTT. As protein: CASRKPGNTIYF.

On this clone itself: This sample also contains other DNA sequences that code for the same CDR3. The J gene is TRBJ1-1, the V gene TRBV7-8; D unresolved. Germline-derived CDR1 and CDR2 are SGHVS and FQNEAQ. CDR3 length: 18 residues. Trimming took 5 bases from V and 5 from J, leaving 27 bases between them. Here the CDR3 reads CASSRLSKDAGKGTEAFF. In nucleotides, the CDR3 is TGTGCCAGCAGCCGCTTAAGCAAGGATGCGGGAAAAGGGACTGAAGCTTTCTTT. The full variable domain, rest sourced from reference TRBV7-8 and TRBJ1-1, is GAGVSQSPRYKVAKRGQDVALRCDPISGHVSLFWYQQALGQGPEFLTYFQNEAQLDKSGLPSDRFFAERPEGSVSTLKIQRTQQEDSAVYLCASSRLSKDAGKGTEAFFGQGTRLTVV.

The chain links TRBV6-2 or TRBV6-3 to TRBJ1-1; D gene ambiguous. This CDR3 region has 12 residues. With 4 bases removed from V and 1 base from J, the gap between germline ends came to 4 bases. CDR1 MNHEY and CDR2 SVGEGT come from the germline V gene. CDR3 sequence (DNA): TGTGCCAGCAGTTCACAGAACACTGAAGCTTTCTTT. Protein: CASSSQNTEAFF.

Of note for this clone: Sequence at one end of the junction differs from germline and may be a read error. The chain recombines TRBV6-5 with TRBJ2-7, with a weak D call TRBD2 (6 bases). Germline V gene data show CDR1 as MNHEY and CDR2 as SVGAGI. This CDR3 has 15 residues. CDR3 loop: CASSYSLAGHYEQYF. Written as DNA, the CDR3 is TGTGCCAGCAGCTACTCCCTGGCGGGGCACTACGAGCAGTACTTC.

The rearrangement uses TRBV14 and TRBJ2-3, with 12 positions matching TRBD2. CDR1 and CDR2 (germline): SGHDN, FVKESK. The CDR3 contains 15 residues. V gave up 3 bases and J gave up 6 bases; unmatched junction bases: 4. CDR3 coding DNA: TGTGCCAGCAGCCACGGACTAGCGGGACTTGATACGCAGTATTTT. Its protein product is CASSHGLAGLDTQYF.

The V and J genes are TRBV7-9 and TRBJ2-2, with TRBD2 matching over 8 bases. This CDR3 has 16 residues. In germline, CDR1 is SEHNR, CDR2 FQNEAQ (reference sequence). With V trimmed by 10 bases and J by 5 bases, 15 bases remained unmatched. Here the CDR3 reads CAIQGKRESFTGELFF. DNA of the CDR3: TGTGCCATACAAGGGAAGCGGGAGTCATTTACCGGGGAGCTGTTTTTT.

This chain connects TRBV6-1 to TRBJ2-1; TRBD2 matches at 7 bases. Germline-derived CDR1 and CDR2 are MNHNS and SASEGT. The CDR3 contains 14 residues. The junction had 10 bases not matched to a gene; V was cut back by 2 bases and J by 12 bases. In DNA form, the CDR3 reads TGTGCCAGCAGTGAATCACCGGCGGGAGCGTCGCAGTTCTTC. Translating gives CASSESPAGASQFF.

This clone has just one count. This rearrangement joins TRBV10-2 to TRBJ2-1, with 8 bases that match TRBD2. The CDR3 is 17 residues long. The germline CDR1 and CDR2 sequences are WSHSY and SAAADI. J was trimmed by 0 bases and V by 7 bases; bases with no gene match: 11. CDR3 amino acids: CASKGAGGTGSYNEQFF. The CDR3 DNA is TGCGCCAGCAAAGGCGCGGGAGGAACCGGCTCCTACAATGAGCAGTTCTTC.